A selection of T cell receptor beta chains follows, all from one sample in a study of T cell changes during pregnancy in multiple sclerosis. Only in-frame clones appear in the TCRdb table, and some are missing; sequencing was by immunoSEQ multiplex PCR. The sample includes about 40,000 clones, 91% of them seen just once. The source material was CD8+ T cells from peripheral blood mononuclear cells, sampled before pregnancy. These receptors originate from a female donor with multiple sclerosis, enrolled in a pregnancy study. The CDR3 runs from the conserved cysteine through the conserved F or W. The D gene is left open where the match is weak. Part of the rows lack a size; the others show once, few, many or a class for expanded clones.

>TRBV5-8|NA|TRBJ2-1|TRBD1
CASSLTIQGGEQFF
TGTGCCAGCAGCTTGACTATACAGGGGGGCGAGCAGTTCTTC
>TRBV5-4|NA|TRBJ2-7|NA
CASSPGGLEQYF
TGTGCCAGCAGCCCAGGCGGGCTCGAGCAGTACTTC
>TRBV14|once|TRBJ1-2|TRBD1
CASSPTGARWANYGYTF
TGTGCCAGCAGCCCCACAGGGGCGCGTTGGGCTAACTATGGCTACACCTTC
>TRBV5-1|NA|TRBJ2-7|TRBD1
CASSGTGTGAYEQYF
TGCGCCAGCAGCGGCACCGGGACAGGGGCCTACGAGCAGTACTTC
>TRBV4-1|NA|TRBJ1-6|NA
CASSQGGPLHF
TGCGCCAGCAGCCAAGGCGGGCCCCTCCACTTT
>TRBV28|NA|TRBJ1-2|TRBD1
CASSFDRDGYTF
TGTGCCAGCAGTTTCGACAGGGATGGCTACACCTTC
>TRBV19|NA|TRBJ2-1|NA
CASSIVADEQFF
TGTGCCAGTAGTATAGTGGCGGATGAGCAGTTCTTC
>TRBV7-2|NA|TRBJ2-3|TRBD2
CASSLGEPGLATDTQYF
TGTGCCAGCAGCTTAGGGGAGCCGGGACTAGCCACAGATACGCAGTATTTT
>TRBV7-8|NA|TRBJ2-3|TRBD1
CASSHSGQGITDTQYF
TGTGCCAGCAGCCACTCGGGACAGGGAATAACAGATACGCAGTATTTT
>TRBV10-1|few|TRBJ2-2|NA
CASRGTGGPGELFF
TGCGCCAGCAGAGGGACTGGAGGCCCCGGGGAGCTGTTTTTT
>TRBV13|once|TRBJ1-1|NA
CASRGSSGDDTEAFF
TGTGCCAGCAGAGGGAGTTCGGGGGACGACACTGAAGCTTTCTTT
>TRBV18|once|TRBJ2-1|NA
CASSPSLSGTYNEQFF
TGTGCCAGCTCACCATCTCTCTCGGGAACCTACAATGAGCAGTTCTTC
>TRBV27|once|TRBJ2-2|NA
CASSPTGYTGELFF
TGTGCCAGCAGTCCAACAGGGTATACCGGGGAGCTGTTTTTT
>TRBV4-3|NA|TRBJ2-1|NA
CASSQEFRGGDSEQFF
TGCGCCAGCAGCCAAGAGTTCAGGGGAGGGGATTCTGAGCAGTTCTTC
>TRBV11-3|few|TRBJ1-5|NA
CASRFGRASGQPQHF
TGTGCCAGCAGGTTCGGGAGGGCCTCCGGACAGCCCCAGCATTTT
>TRBV6-1|few|TRBJ2-7|TRBD1
CASSDDLGQGGSEQYF
TGTGCCAGCAGTGACGACCTGGGACAGGGAGGTAGCGAGCAGTACTTC
>TRBV13|NA|TRBJ2-3|TRBD2
CASSPTRTETRTSGSDTQYF
TGTGCCAGCAGCCCCACCCGGACAGAGACGCGGACTAGCGGATCAGATACGCAGTATTTT
>TRBV7-2|NA|TRBJ2-7|TRBD2
CASSLGVTSGGKSF
TGTGCCAGCAGCTTAGGAGTAACTAGCGGCGGGAAATCCTTC
>TRBV5-4|NA|TRBJ2-2|NA
CASRDWTANTGELFF
TGTGCCAGCAGGGACTGGACAGCTAACACCGGGGAGCTGTTTTTT
>TRBV29-1|once|TRBJ2-7|NA
CSAGSGDYEQYF
TGCAGCGCCGGTAGTGGAGACTACGAGCAGTACTTC
>TRBV19|NA|TRBJ2-1|TRBD2
CASSIGAGGPSEQFF
TGTGCCAGTAGTATCGGAGCGGGAGGGCCTAGTGAGCAGTTCTTC
>TRBV7-9|NA|TRBJ1-1|NA
CASSLVSGGEAFF
TGTGCCAGCAGCTTAGTATCAGGAGGTGAAGCTTTCTTT
>TRBV27|NA|TRBJ1-2|TRBD1
CASSDITGGSGYTF
TGTGCCAGCAGCGATATTACAGGGGGGAGCGGCTACACCTTC
>TRBV5-1|NA|TRBJ2-3|NA
CASSLLTASTDTQYF
TGCGCCAGCAGCTTGTTGACAGCTAGCACAGATACGCAGTATTTT
>TRBV6-4|NA|TRBJ2-7|NA
CASSEGSAYEQYF
TGTGCCAGCAGTGAGGGGAGCGCGTACGAGCAGTACTTC
>TRBV4-2|NA|TRBJ2-3|TRBD2
CASSQDLASGGSTDTQYF
TGTGCCAGCAGCCAAGATTTGGCTAGCGGGGGTAGCACAGATACGCAGTATTTT
>TRBV13|once|TRBJ2-2|TRBD2
CASSLSLAGNTGELFF
TGTGCCAGCAGCTTATCGCTAGCGGGGAACACCGGGGAGCTGTTTTTT
>TRBV6-6|once|TRBJ1-1|NA
CASSYGRGLTEAFF
TGTGCCAGCAGTTACGGTAGGGGCCTCACTGAAGCTTTCTTT
>TRBV14|NA|TRBJ2-5|TRBD1
CASSTPRDRGLETQYF
TGTGCCAGCAGCACGCCGCGGGACAGGGGATTGGAGACCCAGTACTTC
>TRBV2|once|TRBJ2-3|NA
CASSDPGRTREADTQYF
TGTGCCAGCAGCGACCCTGGGAGGACCAGGGAGGCAGATACGCAGTATTTT
>TRBV19|NA|TRBJ2-5|TRBD2
CASSTPTSGSWQETQYF
TGTGCCAGTAGTACCCCGACTAGCGGGAGTTGGCAAGAGACCCAGTACTTC
>TRBV27|NA|TRBJ2-1|TRBD2
CASSGYGNSGRTYTEQFF
TGTGCCAGCAGTGGCTACGGCAATAGCGGGAGGACCTACACTGAGCAGTTCTTC
>TRBV10-3|NA|TRBJ1-5|NA
CAISGRGGQPQHF
TGTGCCATCAGCGGGAGGGGGGGACAGCCCCAGCATTTT
>TRBV9|once|TRBJ1-2|NA
CASSPLGGRNIYGYTF
TGTGCCAGCAGCCCCCTGGGGGGGCGAAATATCTATGGCTACACCTTC
>TRBV6-5|NA|TRBJ2-5|TRBD2
CASSIAGEETQYF
TGTGCCAGCAGTATAGCGGGAGAAGAGACCCAGTACTTC
>TRBV27|NA|TRBJ2-5|TRBD2
CASSPLLAGETQYF
TGTGCCAGCAGTCCATTACTAGCGGGAGAGACCCAGTACTTC
>TRBV7-6|NA|TRBJ2-1|NA
CASSLVRYNEQFF
TGTGCCAGCAGCTTAGTCCGTTACAATGAGCAGTTCTTC
>TRBV25-1|NA|TRBJ2-7|NA
CASSPTGWPSYEQYF
TGTGCCAGCAGCCCTACGGGATGGCCGTCCTACGAGCAGTACTTC
>TRBV9|NA|TRBJ2-3|TRBD2
CASSHTSGPMDTQYF
TGTGCCAGCAGCCACACTAGCGGTCCAATGGATACGCAGTATTTT
>TRBV15|NA|TRBJ2-7|TRBD1
CATSTGQGAYEQYF
TGTGCCACCAGCACGGGACAGGGGGCCTACGAGCAGTACTTC
>TRBV6-5|NA|TRBJ1-1|NA
CASSSPRGWTEAFF
TGTGCCAGCAGTTCACCCCGGGGATGGACTGAAGCTTTCTTT
>TRBV11-1|NA|TRBJ2-3|NA
CASSQEVDTQYF
TGTGCCAGTTCCCAAGAGGTGGATACGCAGTATTTT